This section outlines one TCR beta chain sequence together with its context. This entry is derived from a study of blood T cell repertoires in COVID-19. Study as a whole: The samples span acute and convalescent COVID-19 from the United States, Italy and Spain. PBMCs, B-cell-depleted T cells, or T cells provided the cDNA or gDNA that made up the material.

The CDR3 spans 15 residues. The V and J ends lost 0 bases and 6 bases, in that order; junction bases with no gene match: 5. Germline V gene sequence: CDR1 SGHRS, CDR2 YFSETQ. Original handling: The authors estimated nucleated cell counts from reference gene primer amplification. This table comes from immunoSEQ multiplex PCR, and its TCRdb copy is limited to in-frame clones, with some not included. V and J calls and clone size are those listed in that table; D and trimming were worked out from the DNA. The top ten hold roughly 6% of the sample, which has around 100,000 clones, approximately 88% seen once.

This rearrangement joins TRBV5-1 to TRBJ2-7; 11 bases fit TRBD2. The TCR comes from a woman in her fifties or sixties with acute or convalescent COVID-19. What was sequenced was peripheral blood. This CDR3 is CASSLERLAGGEQYF. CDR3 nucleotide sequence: TGCGCCAGCAGCTTGGAGAGGCTAGCGGGAGGCGAGCAGTACTTC.